This TCR beta chain is from a study of blood T cell repertoires in COVID-19. Study at large: Acute and convalescent COVID-19 samples came from the United States, Italy and Spain. T cells, B-cell-depleted T cells, or PBMCs provided the cDNA or gDNA that served as material.

Original data processing: From reference gene primer amplification, estimates of nucleated cell counts were derived. Clones were read by immunoSEQ multiplex PCR, and TCRdb kept only the in-frame ones, dropping some. V, J and clone size were drawn from that table, and D and trimming were deduced from the DNA. Of 200,000 to 250,000 clones in the sample, just under 85% were seen once. Germline V gene data show CDR1 as SGHDN and CDR2 as FVKESK. This CDR3 contains 15 residues. V shed 1 base and J shed 1 base, with 8 bases lying between them. The material sequenced was peripheral blood. The sequence came from a man older than 75 with acute or convalescent COVID-19. The gene calls are TRBV14 and TRBJ2-1; D gene uncertain. The CDR3 nucleotides are TGTGCCAGCAGCCAAGTGTCCAGTTCCTACAATGAGCAGTTCTTC. Amino acid sequence: CASSQVSSSYNEQFF.